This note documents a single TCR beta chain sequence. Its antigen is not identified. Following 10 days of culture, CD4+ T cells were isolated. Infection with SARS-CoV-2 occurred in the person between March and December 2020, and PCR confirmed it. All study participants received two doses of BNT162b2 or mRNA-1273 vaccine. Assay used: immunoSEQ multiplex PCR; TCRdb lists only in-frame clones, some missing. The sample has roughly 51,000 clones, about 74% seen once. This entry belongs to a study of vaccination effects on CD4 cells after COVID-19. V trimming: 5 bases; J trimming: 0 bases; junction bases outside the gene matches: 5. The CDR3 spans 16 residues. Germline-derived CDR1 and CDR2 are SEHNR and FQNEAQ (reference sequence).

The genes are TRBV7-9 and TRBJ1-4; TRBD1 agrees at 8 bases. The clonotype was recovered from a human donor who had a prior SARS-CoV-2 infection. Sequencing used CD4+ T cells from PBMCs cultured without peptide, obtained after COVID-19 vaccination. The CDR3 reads CASSPGQATTNEKLFF. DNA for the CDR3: TGTGCCAGCAGCCCGGGACAGGCAACAACTAATGAAAAACTGTTTTTT.